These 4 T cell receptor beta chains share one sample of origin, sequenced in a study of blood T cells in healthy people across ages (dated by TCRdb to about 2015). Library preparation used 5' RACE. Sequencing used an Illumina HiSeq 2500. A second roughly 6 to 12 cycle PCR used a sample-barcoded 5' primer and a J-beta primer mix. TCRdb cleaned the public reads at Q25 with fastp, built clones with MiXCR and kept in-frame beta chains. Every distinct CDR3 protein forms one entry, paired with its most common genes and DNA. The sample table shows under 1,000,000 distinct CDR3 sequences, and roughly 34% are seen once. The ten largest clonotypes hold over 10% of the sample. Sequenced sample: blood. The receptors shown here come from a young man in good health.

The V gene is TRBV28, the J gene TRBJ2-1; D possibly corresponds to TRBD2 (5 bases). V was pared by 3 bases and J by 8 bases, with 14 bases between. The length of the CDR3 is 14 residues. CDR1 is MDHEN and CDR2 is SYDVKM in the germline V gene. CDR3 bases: TGTGCCAGCAGTTTTCTAGCTACGAGGGATGAGCAGTTCTTC. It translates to CASSFLATRDEQFF.

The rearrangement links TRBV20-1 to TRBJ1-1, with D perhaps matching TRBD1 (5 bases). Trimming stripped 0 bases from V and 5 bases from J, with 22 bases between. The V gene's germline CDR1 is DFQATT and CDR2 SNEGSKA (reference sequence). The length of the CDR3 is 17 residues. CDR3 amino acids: CSARDGRKGPGKTEAFF. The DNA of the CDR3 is TGCAGTGCTAGAGATGGCCGAAAGGGGCCTGGAAAGACTGAAGCTTTCTTT.

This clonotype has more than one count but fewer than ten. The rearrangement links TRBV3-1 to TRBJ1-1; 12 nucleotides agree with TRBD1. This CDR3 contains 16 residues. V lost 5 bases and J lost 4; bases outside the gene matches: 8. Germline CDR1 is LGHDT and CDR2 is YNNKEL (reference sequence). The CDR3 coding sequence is TGTGCCAGCAGCGTAGGGACAGGGGGCCTTCGCACTGAAGCTTTCTTT. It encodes CASSVGTGGLRTEAFF.

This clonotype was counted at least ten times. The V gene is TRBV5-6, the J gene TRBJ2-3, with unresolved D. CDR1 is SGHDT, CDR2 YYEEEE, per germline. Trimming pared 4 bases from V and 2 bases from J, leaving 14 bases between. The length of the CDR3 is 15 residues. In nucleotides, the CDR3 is TGTGCCAGCAGCCCAAGGAAGATCACCACAGATACGCAGTATTTT. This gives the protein CASSPRKITTDTQYF.